The 29 T cell receptor beta chains given below trace back to one sample, sequenced in a study of OX40 agonist ivuxolimab in advanced cancers. Using immunoSEQ multiplex PCR, the repertoire was profiled, and TCRdb retains in-frame clones only, with some absent. The sample consists of 60,000 to 85,000 clones, 84% of them appearing once. This material consisted of CD4+ or CD8+ T cells sorted from blood, taken in a trial of the OX40 agonist ivuxolimab. Receptor source: an adult with an advanced solid tumor such as melanoma, head and neck, liver or kidney cancer.

As concerns this clone: Relative to the germline gene, one junction end is altered; a read error may explain this. This sequence joins TRBV7-7 and TRBJ2-2; D tentatively reads TRBD1 or TRBD2 (5 bases each). Germline V lookup: CDR1 SSHAT, CDR2 FNYEAQ (reference sequence). The CDR3 runs to 14 residues. As DNA, the CDR3 is TGTGCTAGCAGCTTGGGGGTTAACACCGGGGAGCTGTTTTTT. It codes for CASSLGVNTGELFF.

The genes are TRBV10-1 and TRBJ2-7; D is unresolved. Trimming shortened V by 0 bases and J by 0 bases, and 18 bases separated the two germline ends. This CDR3 is 18 amino acids long. CDR1 is WNHNN and CDR2 is SYGVQD in the germline V gene (reference sequence). The CDR3 loop reads CASSESLDPLWSSYEQYF. In DNA form, the CDR3 reads TGCGCCAGCAGTGAGTCGTTGGACCCCCTTTGGAGCTCCTACGAGCAGTACTTC.

The chain has TRBV27 and TRBJ1-6, with 7 bases fitting TRBD1. This CDR3 has 15 amino acids. CDR1 and CDR2 from the germline V gene are MNHEY and SMNVEV (reference sequence). J lost 6 bases, V lost 5 bases, and 7 bases had no gene match. The CDR3 DNA reads as TGTGCCAGCAGTACAGGGGAAGGGATTAATTCACCCCTCCACTTT. The encoded protein is CASSTGEGINSPLHF.

The chain recombines TRBV20-1 with TRBJ2-3, with no clear D. V was pared by 6 bases and J by 1 base, with 5 bases between. Germline lookup yields CDR1 DFQATT and CDR2 SNEGSKA (reference sequence). CDR3 length: 11 residues. The CDR3 reads CSAKRTDTQYF. CDR3 sequence (DNA): TGCAGTGCAAAGCGCACAGATACGCAGTATTTT.

The chain uses TRBV7-9 and TRBJ2-1, with TRBD2 identical over 8 bases. Germline CDR1 is SEHNR and CDR2 is FQNEAQ (reference sequence). The J segment lost 7 bases and the V segment lost 8 bases, leaving 7 bases of the junction unmatched. CDR3 length: 13 residues. CDR3 sequence: CASEWGGGNEQFF. DNA of the CDR3: TGTGCCAGCGAGTGGGGCGGGGGGAATGAGCAGTTCTTC. The full variable domain, its missing parts supplied by reference TRBV7-9 and TRBJ2-1, is DTGVSQNPRHKITKRGQNVTFRCDPISEHNRLYWYRQTLGQGPEFLTYFQNEAQLEKSRLLSDRFSAERPKGSFSTLEIQRTEQGDSAMYLCASEWGGGNEQFFGPGTRLTVL.

V gene TRBV2 combines with J gene TRBJ1-5; 7 bases are a match to TRBD1. J gave up 5 bases and V 5 bases, and 3 bases lay outside the gene matches. Germline lookup yields CDR1 SNHLY and CDR2 FYNNEI. This CDR3 is built from 13 residues. CDR3 bases: TGTGCCAGCAGTTTCGACAGGGATCAGCCCCAGCATTTT. As protein: CASSFDRDQPQHF.

The rearrangement uses TRBV18 and TRBJ1-1; D is uncertain. CDR1 and CDR2 (germline): KGHSH, LQKENI. Trimming left V 2 bases short and J 1 base short, with 14 bases between. The CDR3 length is 16 residues. The CDR3 DNA reads TGTGCCAGCTCACCATTTTCGTCCAGTTCGAACACTGAAGCTTTCTTT. Translation: CASSPFSSSSNTEAFF.

This clone showed up just once. The V gene is TRBV27, the J gene TRBJ2-7; D tentatively fits TRBD1 or TRBD2 (5 bases each). The CDR3 length is 15 residues. V lost 5 bases and J 2 bases, leaving 16 bases between the germline ends. The V gene's germline CDR1 is MNHEY and CDR2 SMNVEV (reference sequence). Here the CDR3 reads CASSATGTGTYEQYF. Written as DNA, the CDR3 is TGTGCCAGCAGTGCTACCGGGACGGGTACCTACGAGCAGTACTTC.

V is TRBV15 and J is TRBJ1-1, with no clear D. Germline V gene sequence: CDR1 LNHNV, CDR2 YYDKDF (reference sequence). The V end was cut by 5 bases, the J end by 1 base, with 8 bases between. The CDR3 runs to 13 residues. CDR3 protein: CATSEYRNTEAFF. Written as DNA, the CDR3 is TGTGCCACCAGCGAATACAGGAACACTGAAGCTTTCTTT. The full variable domain, its missing parts supplied by reference TRBV15 and TRBJ1-1, is DAMVIQNPRYQVTQFGKPVTLSCSQTLNHNVMYWYQQKSSQAPKLLFHYYDKDFNNEADTPDNFQSRRPNTSFCFLDIRSPGLGDTAMYLCATSEYRNTEAFFGQGTRLTVV.

The V call is TRBV5-8, the J call TRBJ1-2; D possibly corresponds to TRBD1 (5 bases). CDR1 is SGHTS and CDR2 is YDEGEE in the germline V gene. This CDR3 has 14 amino acids. Trimming took off 4 bases at V and 4 bases at J, with 14 bases between the two ends. Here the CDR3 DNA reads TGTGCCAGCAGCCAAGATCTAGGGACCTATGGCTACACCTTC. Its protein product is CASSQDLGTYGYTF.

The chain recombines TRBV5-1 with TRBJ2-2, with D tentatively TRBD1 (6 bases). V lost 4 bases to trimming and J lost 2 bases, with 18 bases between them. There are 17 residues in the CDR3. The germline V gene encodes CDR1 SGHRS and CDR2 YFSETQ. The CDR3 region has the DNA TGCGCCAGCAGCCTTCTTCCTCCGGGACACAACACCGGGGAGCTGTTTTTT. Protein sequence: CASSLLPPGHNTGELFF.

The chain uses TRBV14 and TRBJ2-2, with D hard to call. CDR1 is SGHDN and CDR2 is FVKESK in the germline V gene. The germline V and J ends were trimmed by 4 bases and 6 bases, with 6 bases remaining between them. The CDR3 has 12 amino acids. The CDR3 DNA follows: TGTGCCAGCAGCCGGGGTCCCGGGGAGCTGTTTTTT. Translating gives CASSRGPGELFF.

The chain has TRBV9 and TRBJ2-7; D is unresolved. This CDR3 comprises 15 residues. Trimming removed 4 bases from V and 1 base from J, with 15 bases in between. Germline CDR1 reads SGDLS; CDR2 reads YYNGEE. In DNA, the CDR3 is TGTGCCAGCAGCCCCCGGGTCGGCGATTCCTACGAGCAGTACTTC. It specifies CASSPRVGDSYEQYF. The full variable domain, rest sourced from reference TRBV9 and TRBJ2-7, is DSGVTQTPKHLITATGQRVTLRCSPRSGDLSVYWYQQSLDQGLQFLIQYYNGEERAKGNILERFSAQQFPDLHSELNLSSLELGDSALYFCASSPRVGDSYEQYFGPGTRLTVT.

A note on this clone: The junction does not match germline at one end; this may be a read error. The chain combines TRBV19 with TRBJ2-7, with D tentatively TRBD1 or TRBD2 (5 bases each). Germline loops: CDR1 LNHDA, CDR2 SQIVND (reference sequence). The CDR3 is 11 amino acids. CDR3 amino acids: CANSIWGEQYF. CDR3 nucleotide sequence: TGTGCCAATAGTATTTGGGGGGAGCAGTACTTC.

This clone was observed once. This sequence joins TRBV5-1 and TRBJ2-6, with a tentative D call TRBD1 (5 bases). The germline CDR1 and CDR2 sequences are SGHRS and YFSETQ. V gave up 4 bases and J gave up 4 bases, with 15 bases separating them. This CDR3 has 16 amino acids. The CDR3 reads CASSLVVGVGANVLTF. DNA of the CDR3: TGCGCCAGCAGCCTTGTGGTAGGGGTAGGGGCCAACGTCCTGACTTTC.

The chain has TRBV5-1 and TRBJ2-1; D is uncertain. The CDR3 spans 14 residues. From germline, CDR1 is SGHRS and CDR2 YFSETQ. The V end was cut by 1 base, the J end by 3 bases, with 8 bases between. The CDR3 DNA is TGCGCCAGCAGCTTGTCCAGTTTCTACAATGAGCAGTTCTTC. Translation gives CASSLSSFYNEQFF.

V usage is TRBV18 and J usage is TRBJ2-7, with TRBD2 as a possible D gene (6 bases). There are 17 residues in the CDR3. Germline V gene data show CDR1 as KGHSH and CDR2 as LQKENI. V gave up 0 bases and J gave up 3 bases, with 18 bases separating them. CDR3 protein: CASSPPVGGSMSYEQYF. As DNA, the CDR3 is TGTGCCAGCTCACCACCTGTGGGAGGTTCAATGAGCTACGAGCAGTACTTC.

The chain joins TRBV18 to TRBJ2-7; D might be TRBD2 (6 bases). V lost 0 bases and J 2 bases, leaving 8 bases between the germline ends. The CDR3 has 14 amino acids. Germline V gives CDR1 KGHSH, CDR2 LQKENI. The CDR3 DNA reads TGTGCCAGCTCACCACCAGGGACTCCCTACGAGCAGTACTTC. This codes for CASSPPGTPYEQYF.

Details on this clone: The same CDR3 also results from other DNA sequences found in this sample. The J gene is TRBJ1-2, the V gene TRBV28, with D unclear. Trimming left V 2 bases short and J 3 bases short, with 7 bases between. The germline CDR1 and CDR2 sequences are MDHEN and SYDVKM. This CDR3 has 13 amino acids. The DNA for the CDR3 is TGTGCCAGCAGTTTAAGGACGGACTATGGCTACACCTTC. Translating gives CASSLRTDYGYTF.

The genes are TRBV19 and TRBJ2-3, with 10 nucleotides matching TRBD2. V lost 2 bases to trimming and J lost 3 bases; unmatched junction nucleotides: 8. Looked up from germline, CDR1 is LNHDA and CDR2 is SQIVND (reference sequence). The CDR3 extends over 17 amino acids. DNA of the CDR3: TGTGCCAGTAGTATATGGGTCGCTAGCGGGAGTACAGATACGCAGTATTTT. Translation: CASSIWVASGSTDTQYF.

This clone showed up just once. At one boundary the junction diverges from the germline segment, which might be a read error. The chain uses TRBV5-1 and TRBJ1-6; D may be TRBD1 (6 bases). This CDR3 region has 16 residues. Germline CDR1 is SGHRS and CDR2 is YFSETQ. The CDR3 region has the DNA TGCGCCAACAGCTCGAGGGGGGAACTATATAATTCACCCCTCCACTTT. The encoded protein is CANSSRGELYNSPLHF.

The chain combines TRBV5-5 with TRBJ1-1; D is undetermined. The CDR3 extends over 12 amino acids. The V gene lost 1 base and the J gene lost 1 base, with 2 bases spanning the gap. The germline V gene encodes CDR1 SGHKS and CDR2 YYEKEE (reference sequence). CDR3 DNA: TGTGCCAGCAGCTTGAGGAACACTGAAGCTTTCTTT. It is translated as CASSLRNTEAFF.

The chain is built from TRBV29-1 and TRBJ2-7; D unresolved. The CDR3 length is 11 residues. Per germline, CDR1 SQVTM and CDR2 ANQGSEA. V was pared by 4 bases and J by 1 base, with 5 bases between. The CDR3 protein is CSVVFSYEQYF. The DNA of the CDR3 is TGCAGCGTTGTGTTTTCCTACGAGCAGTACTTC.

This chain joins TRBV13 and TRBJ2-3; D is perhaps TRBD1 (6 bases). Deletions cut 4 bases from V and 4 bases from J, with 12 bases between. CDR1 and CDR2 from the germline V gene are PRHDT and FYEKMQ (reference sequence). The CDR3 runs to 14 residues. For the CDR3, the DNA is TGTGCCAGCAGCTCACAGGGTGGGGCAGATACGCAGTATTTT. It codes for CASSSQGGADTQYF.

The V gene is TRBV20-1, the J gene TRBJ1-1; D is unclear. The CDR3 runs 11 residues. Deletions cut 5 bases from V and 5 bases from J, with 9 bases between. Germline V gene lookup returns CDR1 DFQATT and CDR2 SNEGSKA (reference sequence). The CDR3 sequence is CSAGRGTEAFF. The DNA of the CDR3 is TGCAGTGCTGGACGAGGGACTGAAGCTTTCTTT.

This clone was counted once. J is TRBJ2-7 and V is TRBV7-9, with D possibly being TRBD1 or TRBD2 (5 bases each). The CDR3 consists of 12 residues. Trimming shortened V by 4 bases and J by 4 bases, and 8 bases separated the two germline ends. CDR1 and CDR2 from the germline V gene are SEHNR and FQNEAQ (reference sequence). The CDR3 DNA reads TGTGCCAGCAGCTGGGACGTTTACGAGCAGTACTTC. As protein: CASSWDVYEQYF.

This clone was detected only once. V gene TRBV29-1 combines with J gene TRBJ1-2; no firm D call. Trimming took off 3 bases at V and 6 bases at J, with 8 bases between the two ends. The germline gives CDR1 SQVTM, CDR2 ANQGSEA. The CDR3 sequence is 11 residues long. The CDR3 reads CSVDAGNGYTF. In nucleotides, the CDR3 is TGCAGCGTTGACGCAGGAAATGGCTACACCTTC.

This chain uses TRBV5-1 with TRBJ2-3; 13 bases line up with TRBD2. The germline V gene has CDR1 SGHRS and CDR2 YFSETQ. The CDR3 is 15 residues long. The V segment lost 4 bases and the J segment 4 bases; nucleotides outside the gene matches: 3. This CDR3 reads CASSGGLAGADTQYF. CDR3 nucleotide sequence: TGCGCCAGCAGCGGCGGACTAGCGGGAGCAGATACGCAGTATTTT.

This chain joins TRBV7-9 and TRBJ2-4, with D possibly being TRBD2 (6 bases). CDR3 size: 15 residues. V lost 2 bases and J lost 0, with 8 bases in between. The germline V gene has CDR1 SEHNR and CDR2 FQNEAQ (reference sequence). This chain's CDR3 is CASSLSGVAKNIQYF. As DNA, the CDR3 is TGTGCCAGCAGCTTATCGGGAGTAGCCAAAAACATTCAGTACTTC.